Below are 28 T cell receptor beta chains sequenced from a single sample in a study of response to subunit inactivated influenza vaccine. MiXCR, run by TCRdb on the RT-PCR reads, gives a single entry per CDR3 protein. Counted here are 650,000 to 800,000 distinct CDR3 sequences, 15% to 20% occurring once; the ten biggest clones make up roughly a tenth. The specimen comprised PBMCs from blood, sampled 5 days after vaccination. The receptors originated from a man aged 45 to 65 who received an inactivated influenza vaccine.

A few counts support this clonotype. The chain combines TRBV4-2 with TRBJ2-5; the D is unclear. The V end lost 0 bases, the J end lost 5 bases, and 4 bases lay between the germline ends. Germline V gene lookup returns CDR1 LGHNA and CDR2 YNFKEQ. This CDR3 contains 12 residues. CDR3 nucleotide sequence: TGTGCCAGCAGCCAAGATTTCGAGACCCAGTACTTC. It encodes CASSQDFETQYF.

This clonotype was seen only once. The rearrangement uses TRBV13 and TRBJ2-2, with a tentative D call TRBD1 (6 bases). The CDR3 covers 14 residues. The ends were cut back, 7 bases at V and 4 bases at J, with 13 bases in the middle. Germline V gene sequence: CDR1 PRHDT, CDR2 FYEKMQ (reference sequence). CDR3 amino acids: CASIRGKSTGELFF. CDR3 DNA: TGTGCCAGCATCAGGGGAAAGAGCACCGGGGAGCTGTTTTTT.

This clonotype turned up a few times. The V gene is TRBV11-2, the J gene TRBJ2-4, with D perhaps TRBD2 (6 bases). The CDR3 loop spans 15 amino acids. The V gene lost 7 bases and the J gene lost 2 bases, with 15 bases spanning the gap. Germline values: CDR1 SGHAT, CDR2 FQNNGV. The CDR3 here is CASTSRRGTKNIQYF. The CDR3, as DNA: TGTGCCAGCACCTCCCGCCGGGGGACCAAAAACATTCAGTACTTC.

This clonotype has only a few counts. V and J are TRBV11-2 and TRBJ2-1; TRBD2 matches at 12 bases. Germline V gene lookup returns CDR1 SGHAT and CDR2 FQNNGV. V gave up 3 bases and J gave up 7 bases; unmatched junction bases: 16. The CDR3 covers 19 residues. The CDR3 here is CASSFGTSGLSSHKNEQFF. The CDR3 coding sequence is TGTGCCAGCAGCTTCGGGACTAGCGGGCTATCCTCGCACAAGAATGAGCAGTTCTTC.

V usage is TRBV7-6 and J usage is TRBJ2-1, with a weak D call TRBD1 (5 bases). The CDR3 contains 17 residues. Per the germline V gene, CDR1 is SGHVS and CDR2 is FNYEAQ. V lost 0 bases, J lost 7 bases, and 19 bases lay in between. CDR3 protein: CASSLAIRAFGRNEQFF. The CDR3, as DNA: TGTGCCAGCAGCTTAGCAATCAGGGCTTTTGGCAGGAATGAGCAGTTCTTC.

The V and J genes are TRBV5-1 and TRBJ1-1, with 8 bases that match TRBD1. The CDR3 runs to 14 residues. V shed 4 bases and J 1 base; nucleotides not matched to a gene: 3. Per the germline V gene, CDR1 is SGHRS and CDR2 is YFSETQ. The DNA for the CDR3 is TGCGCCAGCAGCGCCGGGACAGGGAACACTGAAGCTTTCTTT. As protein: CASSAGTGNTEAFF.

This clonotype came up a few times. The chain is built from TRBV6-1 and TRBJ1-1; D unresolved. The V gene lost 6 bases and the J gene lost 2 bases, with 13 bases spanning the gap. This CDR3 has 14 amino acids. CDR1 MNHNS and CDR2 SASEGT come from the germline V gene. The CDR3 bases are TGTGCCAGCAGCAAGGACCTTCCTAACACTGAAGCTTTCTTT. Translation gives CASSKDLPNTEAFF.

The table lists this clonotype with a count of one. V usage is TRBV6-1 and J usage is TRBJ2-1, with D possibly TRBD2 on 7 matching bases. CDR3 length: 15 amino acids. Trimming pared 7 bases from V and 9 bases from J, leaving 22 bases between. CDR1 and CDR2 from the germline V gene are MNHNS and SASEGT. CDR3 DNA: TGTGCCAGCATAGGGGGGGCGGACAATGAGGCTGAGCAGTTCTTC. Protein product: CASIGGADNEAEQFF.

This clonotype was detected many times. The chain employs TRBV12-3 or TRBV12-4 and TRBJ1-1; TRBD1 is a possible D gene (5 bases). The CDR3 totals 15 residues. The V gene lost 6 bases and the J gene lost 6 bases, with 20 bases spanning the gap. The CDR3 region has the DNA TGTGCCAGCAGATACGGTTGGGGCCCCAGCGCTGAAGCTTTCTTT. It translates to CASRYGWGPSAEAFF.

The chain recombines TRBV4-3 with TRBJ1-1, with D uncertain. Germline V CDR1 and CDR2: LGHNA, YSLEER. Trimming removed 2 bases from V and 5 bases from J, with 9 bases in between. The CDR3 loop spans 13 amino acids. CDR3 coding DNA: TGCGCCAGCAGCCAATCATCGGGGACTGAAGCTTTCTTT. This encodes CASSQSSGTEAFF.

This clonotype has more than one count but fewer than ten. The rearrangement links TRBV6-2 or TRBV6-3 to TRBJ2-1; D perhaps matches TRBD1 (6 bases). With 10 bases removed from V and 7 bases from J, the gap between germline ends came to 11 bases. Germline V CDR1 and CDR2: MNHEY, SVGEGT. This CDR3 spans 11 amino acids. The DNA for the CDR3 is TGTGCCACGGTGGGGGCGAATGAGCAGTTCTTC. Translation gives CATVGANEQFF.

V usage is TRBV12-3 or TRBV12-4 and J usage is TRBJ2-3; TRBD2 aligns across 16 bases. This CDR3 is built from 21 residues. The V and J ends lost 0 bases and 0 bases, in that order; junction bases with no gene match: 9. The CDR3 reads CASSLAQGLAGGVTSTDTQYF. CDR3 nucleotide sequence: TGTGCCAGCAGTTTAGCGCAGGGACTAGCGGGGGGGGTGACTAGCACAGATACGCAGTATTTT.

There are a few counts of this clonotype. The gene calls are TRBV28 and TRBJ1-5, with TRBD1 as a possible D gene (5 bases). With 6 bases removed from V and 3 bases from J, the gap between germline ends came to 9 bases. The CDR3 length is 13 residues. The germline gives CDR1 MDHEN, CDR2 SYDVKM. Here the CDR3 DNA reads TGTGCCAGCAGAAACAGGTACAATCAGCCCCAGCATTTT. This codes for CASRNRYNQPQHF.

V usage is TRBV6-2 or TRBV6-3 and J usage is TRBJ2-7, with D perhaps TRBD2 (5 bases). CDR1 is MNHEY and CDR2 is SVGEGT in the germline V gene. The CDR3 is 12 amino acids. The V and J ends lost 6 bases and 6 bases respectively, with 12 bases between them. CDR3 in amino acids: CASRQEGSEQYF. The CDR3 DNA sequence: TGTGCCAGCAGGCAAGAGGGTTCCGAGCAGTACTTC.

J is TRBJ1-1 and V is TRBV4-2, with D perhaps matching TRBD1 (5 bases). CDR1 is LGHNA and CDR2 is YNFKEQ in the germline V gene. The CDR3 is made up of 13 amino acids. Trimming took 2 bases from V and 6 from J, leaving 10 bases between them. The CDR3 region has the DNA TGTGCCAGCAGCCAACAGGGATTCCCTGAAGCTTTCTTT. It codes for CASSQQGFPEAFF.

The table lists this clonotype with many counts. In nucleotides, the CDR3 is TGTGCCAGCAGCCGCCGGGGACATCCTGGATCTAGCAATCAGCCCCAGCATTTT. Its protein is CASSRRGHPGSSNQPQHF. This chain joins TRBV6-1 and TRBJ1-5, with D tentatively TRBD1 (6 bases). Germline V lookup: CDR1 MNHNS, CDR2 SASEGT. V lost 6 bases to trimming and J lost 0 bases, with 21 bases between them. The CDR3 has 18 residues.

This clonotype was seen a handful of times. V and J are TRBV10-3 and TRBJ1-1, with TRBD1 matching 7 bases. The V segment lost 6 bases and the J segment 2 bases; nucleotides outside the gene matches: 3. CDR3 length: 13 amino acids. CDR1 and CDR2 (germline): ENHRY, SYGVKD. The CDR3 spells CAIRGDRNTEAFF. The DNA for the CDR3 is TGTGCCATCAGGGGGGACAGAAACACTGAAGCTTTCTTT.

V usage is TRBV27 and J usage is TRBJ2-2; D uncertain. From germline, CDR1 is MNHEY and CDR2 SMNVEV (reference sequence). Trimming took off 8 bases at V and 8 bases at J, with 9 bases between the two ends. The CDR3 has 11 amino acids. Written as DNA, the CDR3 is TGTGCCAGCGGTGTATATGGGGAGCTGTTTTTT. It encodes CASGVYGELFF.

This chain links TRBV18 with TRBJ1-1; D unresolved. Germline values: CDR1 KGHSH, CDR2 LQKENI. Trimming removed 3 bases at V and 0 bases at J, with 5 bases between. The CDR3 has 13 amino acids. The CDR3 coding sequence is TGTGCCAGCTCACCGGTCGTGAACACTGAAGCTTTCTTT. Amino acids: CASSPVVNTEAFF.

This sequence joins TRBV7-9 and TRBJ1-5, with D uncertain. Deletions cut 1 base from V and 9 bases from J, with 7 bases between. The CDR3 runs to 12 residues. The germline V gene encodes CDR1 SEHNR and CDR2 FQNEAQ (reference sequence). The CDR3 DNA reads as TGTGCCAGCAGCTTAGGAGACTGGCCCCAGCATTTT. Translated, it gives CASSLGDWPQHF.

In its sample, this clonotype was seen a few times. The chain is built from TRBV5-5 and TRBJ1-4, with 12 bases that match TRBD1. CDR3 length equals 16 residues. The germline gives CDR1 SGHKS, CDR2 YYEKEE (reference sequence). After removal of 4 bases from V and 4 bases from J, the junction contained 5 bases not matched to a gene. The CDR3 loop is CASSEGTGGLNEKLFF. DNA of the CDR3: TGTGCCAGCAGCGAGGGGACAGGGGGCCTTAATGAAAAACTGTTTTTT.

The J gene is TRBJ2-5, the V gene TRBV5-5, with 8 positions matching TRBD2. J lost 4 bases, V lost 1 base, and 6 bases had no gene match. The CDR3 consists of 15 residues. Germline lookup yields CDR1 SGHKS and CDR2 YYEKEE (reference sequence). CDR3 sequence: CASSLRGGLSETQYF. The CDR3 DNA is TGTGCCAGCAGCTTGCGGGGGGGCCTATCAGAGACCCAGTACTTC. The entire variable domain, with the rest obtained from reference TRBV5-5 and TRBJ2-5, is as follows: DAGVTQSPTHLIKTRGQQVTLRCSPISGHKSVSWYQQVLGQGPQFIFQYYEKEERGRGNFPDRFSARQFPNYSSELNVNALLLGDSALYLCASSLRGGLSETQYFGPGTRLLVL.

The J gene is TRBJ2-1, the V gene TRBV9; 8 positions match TRBD2. The CDR3 runs 15 residues. In germline, CDR1 is SGDLS, CDR2 YYNGEE. V trimming: 4 bases; J trimming: 4 bases; junction bases outside the gene matches: 7. The chain's CDR3 is CASSPGGLEYNEQFF. CDR3 DNA: TGTGCCAGCAGCCCGGGGGGGTTGGAATACAATGAGCAGTTCTTC. The full variable domain, completed using reference TRBV9 and TRBJ2-1, is DSGVTQTPKHLITATGQRVTLRCSPRSGDLSVYWYQQSLDQGLQFLIQYYNGEERAKGNILERFSAQQFPDLHSELNLSSLELGDSALYFCASSPGGLEYNEQFFGPGTRLTVL.

This sequence joins TRBV7-6 and TRBJ2-1; D remains ambiguous. The length of the CDR3 is 16 residues. V gave up 1 base and J gave up 0 bases, with 10 bases separating them. CDR1 is SGHVS, CDR2 FNYEAQ, per germline. The CDR3 DNA reads TGTGCCAGCAGCTTAGTGACAAGAAGCTCCTACAATGAGCAGTTCTTC. Translating gives CASSLVTRSSYNEQFF.

This clonotype has only a few counts. J is TRBJ1-2 and V is TRBV9; D is ambiguous. The CDR3 is made up of 13 amino acids. CDR1 and CDR2 (germline): SGDLS, YYNGEE. V dropped 3 bases and J dropped 4 bases, with 10 bases sitting between them. CDR3 bases: TGTGCCAGCAGCGCCGTACTGGGCTATGGCTACACCTTC. Protein product: CASSAVLGYGYTF.

This rearrangement joins TRBV11-1 to TRBJ2-4; D is tentatively TRBD1 or TRBD2 (6 bases each). V lost 1 base and J lost 2, with 21 bases in between. The CDR3 has 19 residues. Germline values: CDR1 SGHAT, CDR2 FQDESV (reference sequence). In DNA, the CDR3 is TGTGCCAGCAGCTTAGAATTCTCTTGGGGGGCCTCGTCCAAAAACATTCAGTACTTC. This codes for CASSLEFSWGASSKNIQYF.

This clonotype was seen just once. The gene calls are TRBV10-3 and TRBJ2-7, with 8 positions matching TRBD1. The CDR3 totals 14 residues. Germline CDR1 and CDR2: ENHRY and SYGVKD. J was trimmed by 3 bases and V by 8 bases; bases with no gene match: 9. The chain's CDR3 is CAIGRAGQDYEQYF. As DNA, the CDR3 is TGTGCCATCGGAAGGGCGGGACAGGACTACGAGCAGTACTTC.

Only a few counts were recorded for this clonotype. The chain links TRBV20-1 to TRBJ2-3, with D perhaps being TRBD1 or TRBD2 (5 bases each). The ends were cut back, 4 bases at V and 4 bases at J, with 18 bases in the middle. The CDR3 is made up of 15 amino acids. Germline CDR1 is DFQATT and CDR2 is SNEGSKA (reference sequence). The CDR3 loop is CSANPRDQGADTQYF. The CDR3, as DNA: TGCAGTGCTAACCCCCGGGACCAAGGCGCAGATACGCAGTATTTT.